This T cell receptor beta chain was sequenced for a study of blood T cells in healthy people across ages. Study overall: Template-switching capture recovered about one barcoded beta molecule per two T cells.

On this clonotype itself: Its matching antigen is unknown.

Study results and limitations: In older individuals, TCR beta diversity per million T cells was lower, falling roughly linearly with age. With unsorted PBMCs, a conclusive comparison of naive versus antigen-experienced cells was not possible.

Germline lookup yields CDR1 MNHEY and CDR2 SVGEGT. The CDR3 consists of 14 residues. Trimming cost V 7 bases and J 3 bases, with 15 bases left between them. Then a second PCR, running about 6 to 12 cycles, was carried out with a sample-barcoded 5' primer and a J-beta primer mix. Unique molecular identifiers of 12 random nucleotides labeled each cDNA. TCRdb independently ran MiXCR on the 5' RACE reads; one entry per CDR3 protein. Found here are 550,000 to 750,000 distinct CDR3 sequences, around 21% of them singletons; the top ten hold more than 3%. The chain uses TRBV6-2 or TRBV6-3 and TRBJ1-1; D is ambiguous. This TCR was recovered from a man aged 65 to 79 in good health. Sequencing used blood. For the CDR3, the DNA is TGTGCCAGCACGCTCGGGCAGGTCTACACTGAAGCTTTCTTT. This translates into CASTLGQVYTEAFF.